This T cell receptor (beta chain) was recovered during a study of spatial heterogeneity in lung cancer. TCRdb recomputed calls from the 5' RACE reads with MiXCR, one row per CDR3 protein. The sample records thousands of distinct CDR3 sequences, 15% to 20% being singletons. The CDR3 runs 15 residues. V trimming: 3 bases; J trimming: 4 bases; junction bases outside the gene matches: 6. Germline CDR1 SGHRS, CDR2 YFSETQ. The time point is: sample taken at primary tumor resection. Whole RNA, which was extracted from tumor, nontumor lung tissue or frozen PBMC, was sequenced without any cell sorting. This clonotype has only a few counts.

The rearrangement joins TRBV5-1 to TRBJ2-2, with TRBD1 matching over 7 bases. The clonotype originates from a female donor with early-stage non-small cell lung cancer. The sample here was PBMCs, taken at surgery. The CDR3 spells CASSSRGLSTGELFF. CDR3 DNA sequence: TGCGCCAGCAGCTCTAGGGGGCTCAGCACCGGGGAGCTGTTTTTT.